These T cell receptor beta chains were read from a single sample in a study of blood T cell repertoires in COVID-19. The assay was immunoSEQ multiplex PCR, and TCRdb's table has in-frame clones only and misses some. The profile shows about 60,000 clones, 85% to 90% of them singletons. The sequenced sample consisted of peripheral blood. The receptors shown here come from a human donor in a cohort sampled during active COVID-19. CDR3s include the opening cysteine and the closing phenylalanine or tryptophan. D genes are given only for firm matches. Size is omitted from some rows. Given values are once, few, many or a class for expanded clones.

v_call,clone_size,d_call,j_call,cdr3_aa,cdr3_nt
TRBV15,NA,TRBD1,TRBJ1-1,CATSRTGRTEAFF,TGTGCCACCAGCAGGACAGGGCGAACTGAAGCTTTCTTT
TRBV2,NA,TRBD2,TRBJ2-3,CASRRGTVSTDTQYF,TGTGCCAGCAGGCGGGGGACGGTTAGCACAGATACGCAGTATTTT
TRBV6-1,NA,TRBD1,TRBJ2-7,CASSDRTGFSYEQYF,TGTGCCAGCAGTGACAGGACAGGCTTCTCCTACGAGCAGTACTTC
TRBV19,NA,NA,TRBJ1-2,CASGIPPGIRYGYTF,TGTGCCAGTGGGATCCCCCCCGGGATTAGATATGGCTACACCTTC
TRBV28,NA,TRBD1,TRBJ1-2,CASGQGNYGYTF,TGTGCCAGCGGACAGGGCAACTATGGCTACACCTTC
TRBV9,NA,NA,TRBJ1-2,CASSVGENYGYTF,TGTGCCAGCAGCGTAGGGGAGAACTATGGCTACACCTTC
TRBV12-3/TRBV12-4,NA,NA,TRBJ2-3,CASSWDTTDTQYF,TGTGCCAGCAGTTGGGACACCACAGATACGCAGTATTTT
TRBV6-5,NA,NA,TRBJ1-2,CASSYDRTNYGYTF,TGTGCCAGCAGTTATGACAGAACTAACTATGGCTACACCTTC
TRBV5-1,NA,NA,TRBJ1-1,CASSWGGLGTEAFF,TGCGCCAGCAGCTGGGGGGGCCTGGGCACTGAAGCTTTCTTT
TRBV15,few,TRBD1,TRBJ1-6,CATSSLTGNSPLHF,TGTGCCACCAGCAGTCTGACAGGGAATTCACCCCTCCACTTT
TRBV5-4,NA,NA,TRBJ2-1,CASSLDSSSYNEQFF,TGTGCCAGCAGCTTGGACTCAAGCTCCTACAATGAGCAGTTCTTC
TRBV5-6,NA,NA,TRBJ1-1,CASSLRGWNTEAFF,TGTGCCAGCAGCCTCAGGGGATGGAACACTGAAGCTTTCTTT
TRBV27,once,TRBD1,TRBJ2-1,CASTADRVGDEQFF,TGTGCCAGCACCGCGGACAGGGTGGGGGATGAGCAGTTCTTC
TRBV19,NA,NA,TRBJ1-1,CASSIPPGSRSRNTEAFF,TGTGCCAGTAGTATTCCCCCGGGTAGTAGGAGTCGGAATACTGAAGCTTTCTTT
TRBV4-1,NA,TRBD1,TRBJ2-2,CASSQGQGNTGELFF,TGCGCCAGCAGCCAAGGACAGGGGAACACCGGGGAGCTGTTTTTT
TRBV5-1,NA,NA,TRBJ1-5,CASSLAGIDQPQHF,TGCGCCAGCAGCTTGGCCGGGATAGATCAGCCCCAGCATTTT
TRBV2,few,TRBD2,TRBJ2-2,CASKGSGTNTGELFF,TGTGCCAGCAAAGGCAGCGGGACGAACACCGGGGAGCTGTTTTTT
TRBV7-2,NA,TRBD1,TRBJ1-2,CASSPRTGSANYGYTF,TGTGCCAGCAGCCCACGGACAGGGTCAGCTAACTATGGCTACACCTTC
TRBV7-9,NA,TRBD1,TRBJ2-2,CASSAPGQEGGELFF,TGTGCCAGCAGCGCCCCCGGACAGGAAGGCGGGGAGCTGTTTTTT
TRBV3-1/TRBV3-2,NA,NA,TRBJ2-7,CASSQGAIYQTKYYEQYF,TGTGCCAGCAGCCAAGGAGCTATATACCAAACTAAATACTACGAGCAGTACTTC
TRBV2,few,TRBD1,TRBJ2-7,CASRGQGEYYEQYF,TGTGCCAGCAGGGGACAGGGGGAATACTACGAGCAGTACTTC
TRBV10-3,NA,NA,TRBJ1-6,CAISEVGGGSPLHF,TGTGCCATCAGTGAGGTTGGGGGGGGGTCACCCCTCCACTTT
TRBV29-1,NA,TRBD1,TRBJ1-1,CSVGGDRGGTEAFF,TGCAGCGTTGGGGGAGACAGGGGAGGGACTGAAGCTTTCTTT
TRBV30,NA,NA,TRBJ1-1,CARDGTLKNTEAFF,TGTGCCCGGGATGGGACATTAAAGAACACTGAAGCTTTCTTT
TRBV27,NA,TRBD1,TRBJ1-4,CASSFFRQGINEKLFF,TGTGCCAGCAGTTTCTTCAGACAGGGGATTAATGAAAAACTGTTTTTT
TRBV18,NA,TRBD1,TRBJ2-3,CASSLGQVRTDTQYF,TGTGCCAGCTCACTAGGACAGGTACGCACAGATACGCAGTATTTT
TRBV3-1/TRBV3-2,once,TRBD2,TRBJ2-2,CASARLAVTGELFF,TGTGCCAGCGCTCGGCTAGCGGTAACCGGGGAGCTGTTTTTT
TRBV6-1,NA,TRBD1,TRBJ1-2,CASSENTGTGGYGYTF,TGTGCCAGCAGTGAGAACACCGGGACAGGGGGCTATGGCTACACCTTC
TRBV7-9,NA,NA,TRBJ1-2,CASSYRENYGYTF,TGTGCCAGCAGTTACAGGGAAAACTATGGCTACACCTTC
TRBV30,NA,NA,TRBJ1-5,CAWSVREAQPQHF,TGTGCCTGGAGTGTCAGGGAAGCTCAGCCCCAGCATTTT
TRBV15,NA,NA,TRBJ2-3,CATSPLAVTDTQYF,TGTGCCACCAGCCCGTTAGCGGTCACAGATACGCAGTATTTT
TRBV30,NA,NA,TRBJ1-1,CAYHAPRGEAFF,TGTGCCTATCACGCCCCCCGGGGTGAAGCTTTCTTT
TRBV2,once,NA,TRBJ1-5,CASSEVAGNQPQHF,TGTGCCAGCAGTGAAGTCGCGGGAAATCAGCCCCAGCATTTT
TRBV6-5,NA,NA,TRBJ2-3,CASSSSGDTQYF,TGTGCCAGCAGTTCGTCAGGTGATACGCAGTATTTT
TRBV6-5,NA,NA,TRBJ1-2,CASSYSPRQVGYTF,TGTGCCAGCAGTTACTCGCCCCGGCAGGTCGGCTACACCTTC
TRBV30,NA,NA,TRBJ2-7,CAWSGASSRGQYF,TGTGCCTGGAGTGGTGCTAGCTCTCGGGGGCAGTACTTC
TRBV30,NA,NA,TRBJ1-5,CAWTPSQVLQPQHF,TGTGCCTGGACCCCTTCACAGGTTCTTCAGCCCCAGCATTTT
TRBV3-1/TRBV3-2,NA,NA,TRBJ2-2,CASSQAWLASNTGELFF,TGTGCCAGCAGCCAAGCTTGGCTAGCGTCGAACACCGGGGAGCTGTTTTTT
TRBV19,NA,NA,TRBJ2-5,CASSRESQGETQYF,TGTGCCAGTAGTAGAGAATCTCAGGGAGAGACCCAGTACTTC
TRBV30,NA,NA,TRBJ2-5,CAWSVQFADGQETQYF,TGTGCCTGGAGTGTACAGTTCGCCGACGGCCAAGAGACCCAGTACTTC
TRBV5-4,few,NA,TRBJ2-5,CASSMGHAQETQYF,TGTGCCAGCAGCATGGGACATGCTCAAGAGACCCAGTACTTC
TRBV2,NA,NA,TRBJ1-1,CASRQGQLNTEAFF,TGTGCCAGCAGGCAGGGACAATTGAACACTGAAGCTTTCTTT
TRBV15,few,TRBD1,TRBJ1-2,CATSRNTGTGKANYGYTF,TGTGCCACCAGCAGAAACACCGGGACAGGGAAAGCTAACTATGGCTACACCTTC
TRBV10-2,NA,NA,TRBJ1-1,CASRDRNTEAFF,TGCGCCAGCAGGGACAGGAACACTGAAGCTTTCTTT
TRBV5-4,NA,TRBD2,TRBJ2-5,CASSFRGRALGETQYF,TGTGCCAGCAGCTTCCGCGGGAGGGCTCTGGGGGAGACCCAGTACTTC
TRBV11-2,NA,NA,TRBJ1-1,CASSQAYGEAFF,TGTGCCAGCAGCCAAGCCTACGGTGAAGCTTTCTTT
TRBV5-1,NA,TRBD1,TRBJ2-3,CASSLGGQGTDTQYF,TGCGCCAGCAGCCTGGGGGGACAGGGTACAGATACGCAGTATTTT
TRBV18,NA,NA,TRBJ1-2,CASSPPQSNYGYTF,TGTGCCAGCTCACCTCCACAGTCGAACTATGGCTACACCTTC
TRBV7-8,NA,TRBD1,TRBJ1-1,CASSLRGREDTEAFF,TGTGCCAGCAGCCTCAGGGGGCGCGAGGACACTGAAGCTTTCTTT
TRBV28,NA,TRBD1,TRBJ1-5,CASSTGQGTGQPQHF,TGTGCCAGCAGTACCGGACAGGGGACAGGGCAGCCCCAGCATTTT
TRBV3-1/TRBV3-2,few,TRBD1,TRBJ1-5,CASSQDRGRGQPQHF,TGTGCCAGCAGCCAAGATAGGGGGCGCGGGCAGCCCCAGCATTTT
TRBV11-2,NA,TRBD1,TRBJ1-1,CASSHPNRGARATEAFF,TGTGCCAGCAGTCACCCGAACAGGGGGGCACGGGCCACTGAAGCTTTCTTT
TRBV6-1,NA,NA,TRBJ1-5,CASSEGQGPNQPQHF,TGTGCCAGCAGTGAGGGGCAGGGCCCAAATCAGCCCCAGCATTTT
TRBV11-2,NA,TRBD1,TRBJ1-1,CASSLRIATGGNTEAFF,TGTGCCAGCAGCTTAAGAATAGCGACAGGGGGGAACACTGAAGCTTTCTTT
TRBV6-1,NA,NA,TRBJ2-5,CASSETGVRETQYF,TGTGCCAGCAGTGAAACCGGGGTTCGGGAGACCCAGTACTTC
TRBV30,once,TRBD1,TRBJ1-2,CAWSVQGVYGYTF,TGTGCCTGGAGTGTCCAGGGGGTCTATGGCTACACCTTC
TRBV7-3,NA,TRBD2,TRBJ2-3,CASRSQRGATDTQYF,TGTGCCAGCAGGTCTCAGCGGGGGGCCACAGATACGCAGTATTTT
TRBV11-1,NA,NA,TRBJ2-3,CASRGMTLTDTQYF,TGTGCCAGCCGGGGGATGACCCTCACAGATACGCAGTATTTT
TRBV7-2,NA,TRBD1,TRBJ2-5,CASSSTGTQETQYF,TGTGCCAGCAGCTCGACAGGGACCCAAGAGACCCAGTACTTC
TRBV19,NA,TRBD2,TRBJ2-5,CASSIDSGGRVGGKETQYF,TGTGCCAGTAGTATAGATTCGGGGGGGAGAGTAGGCGGAAAAGAGACCCAGTACTTC